One and the same sample provided the 21 T cell receptor beta chains below, sequenced in a study of beta chain features in type 1 diabetes. As every portion of the isolated RNA was reverse transcribed, the sequencing read expressed TCRB transcripts. Sequencing used immunoSEQ multiplex PCR; TCRdb keeps in-frame clones, though not all of them. The sample has some 410,000 clones, approximately 15% seen once. Material: naive CD4+ T cells from blood. Receptors were obtained from a man aged 25-45 years in good health.

This clone was detected only a few times. V and J are TRBV30 and TRBJ2-2; TRBD1 might be the D (6 bases). V lost 7 bases, J lost 4 bases, and 13 bases lay in between. Germline values: CDR1 GTSNPN, CDR2 SVGIG (reference sequence). The CDR3 sequence is 13 residues long. This CDR3 reads CAFTGYSTGELFF. Here the CDR3 DNA reads TGTGCCTTTACAGGGTATAGCACCGGGGAGCTGTTTTTT.

This clone has more than one count but fewer than ten. The rearrangement links TRBV5-1 to TRBJ2-1; D ambiguous. CDR3 size: 13 residues. V shed 1 base and J shed 2 bases, with 4 bases lying between them. Germline values: CDR1 SGHRS, CDR2 YFSETQ. The CDR3 sequence is CASSLTTYNEQFF. The CDR3 DNA follows: TGCGCCAGCAGCTTGACGACCTACAATGAGCAGTTCTTC.

The rearrangement joins TRBV7-3 to TRBJ2-3; TRBD2 is a possible D gene (5 bases). This CDR3 has 14 residues. Germline loops: CDR1 SGHTA, CDR2 FQGTGA. Between the trimmed V and J ends, which lost 8 bases and 1 base, there was a span of 13 bases. The CDR3 sequence: CASGVEEGTDTQYF. CDR3 DNA: TGTGCCAGCGGAGTGGAGGAAGGCACAGATACGCAGTATTTT.

The rearrangement joins TRBV6-5 to TRBJ1-1, with D uncertain. With 6 bases removed from V and 7 bases from J, the gap between germline ends came to 9 bases. There are 11 residues in the CDR3. The germline V gene encodes CDR1 MNHEY and CDR2 SVGAGI. The CDR3, as DNA: TGTGCCAGCAGCCATTCGGGTGAAGCTTTCTTT. This sequence encodes CASSHSGEAFF.

The genes are TRBV7-6 and TRBJ2-5; D gene unclear. The CDR3 is 15 amino acids. Trimming pared 5 bases from V and 1 base from J, leaving 14 bases between. Per the germline V gene, CDR1 is SGHVS and CDR2 is FNYEAQ. CDR3 bases: TGTGCCAGCAGCCATAGTCTTCAGACCCAAGAGACCCAGTACTTC. It codes for CASSHSLQTQETQYF.

Many counts were recorded for this clone. The chain has TRBV7-9 and TRBJ2-4; a weak D match, TRBD2 (6 bases). The germline V and J ends were trimmed by 5 bases and 6 bases, with 11 bases remaining between them. Germline V lookup: CDR1 SEHNR, CDR2 FQNEAQ (reference sequence). The length of the CDR3 is 13 residues. The CDR3 loop reads CASSPGLLNIQYF. The CDR3 DNA sequence: TGTGCCAGCAGCCCGGGACTCTTAAACATTCAGTACTTC.

The V gene is TRBV14, the J gene TRBJ1-5; TRBD1 agrees at 7 bases. V dropped 4 bases and J dropped 4; count of bases not matched to a gene: 4. The CDR3 runs 14 residues. CDR1 and CDR2 from the germline V gene are SGHDN and FVKESK. DNA of the CDR3: TGTGCCAGCAGCCTACAGGGGAGAAATCAGCCCCAGCATTTT. Encoded protein: CASSLQGRNQPQHF.

V and J are TRBV28 and TRBJ1-2; D not certain. This CDR3 region has 11 residues. In germline, CDR1 is MDHEN, CDR2 SYDVKM. The V gene lost 6 bases and the J gene lost 2 bases, with 4 bases spanning the gap. The CDR3 nucleotides read TGTGCCAGCAGGACCAACTATGGCTACACCTTC. This codes for CASRTNYGYTF.

The chain is built from TRBV7-9 and TRBJ2-3; possibly TRBD2 for D (5 bases). V lost 1 base and J lost 1, with 12 bases in between. The CDR3 length is 16 residues. CDR1 and CDR2 (germline): SEHNR, FQNEAQ (reference sequence). The CDR3, as DNA: TGTGCCAGCAGCTTAGATGGAGGCGACCGCACAGATACGCAGTATTTT. Protein product: CASSLDGGDRTDTQYF.

The table lists this clone with a few counts. The CDR3 bases are TGTGCCAGCAGCCTCGATGGGGTCGGGACCCAGTACTTC. It is translated as CASSLDGVGTQYF. The V call is TRBV7-9, the J call TRBJ2-5; no clear D gene. Germline assignment: CDR1 SEHNR and CDR2 FQNEAQ (reference sequence). Trimming took off 5 bases at V and 7 bases at J, with 14 bases between the two ends. CDR3 length: 13 amino acids.

Written as DNA, the CDR3 is TGTGCCAGCAGCGTAGTAGGACAGTCGGGATTAGAGACCCAGTACTTC. Translating gives CASSVVGQSGLETQYF. This chain connects TRBV9 to TRBJ2-5, with D perhaps matching TRBD1 (6 bases). V gave up 0 bases and J gave up 4 bases, with 16 bases separating them. The CDR3 runs to 16 residues. Germline V gene sequence: CDR1 SGDLS, CDR2 YYNGEE.

This clone was counted between two and nine times. V is TRBV4-1 and J is TRBJ2-4; D gene uncertain. The CDR3 covers 15 residues. Trimming stripped 5 bases from V and 0 bases from J, with 11 bases between. The germline gives CDR1 MGHRA, CDR2 YSYEKL. CDR3 sequence (DNA): TGCGCCAGCAGCTTCATACCTTTAGCCAAAAACATTCAGTACTTC. Translated: CASSFIPLAKNIQYF.

This chain joins TRBV7-8 and TRBJ2-7; perhaps TRBD1 as D (5 bases). CDR3 size: 15 residues. Per germline, CDR1 SGHVS and CDR2 FQNEAQ. The V and J ends lost 3 bases and 3 bases respectively, with 15 bases between them. This chain's CDR3 is CASSFLEGAGYEQYV. Here the CDR3 DNA reads TGTGCCAGCAGCTTTCTTGAAGGGGCCGGCTACGAGCAGTACGTC.

V is TRBV29-1 and J is TRBJ2-5; D is possibly TRBD2 (6 bases). V lost 4 bases and J 5 bases, leaving 14 bases between the germline ends. Germline V gene data show CDR1 as SQVTM and CDR2 as ANQGSEA. CDR3 length equals 13 residues. DNA for the CDR3: TGCAGCGTTGCGCAGGGAGGTCGGGAGACCCAGTACTTC. This translates into CSVAQGGRETQYF. The variable domain in full, completed from reference TRBV29-1 and TRBJ2-5, reads SAVISQKPSRDICQRGTSLTIQCQVDSQVTMMFWYRQQPGQSLTLIATANQGSEATYESGFVIDKFPISRPNLTFSTLTVSNMSPEDSSIYLCSVAQGGRETQYFGPGTRLLVL.

This clone has a handful of counts. The rearrangement links TRBV7-2 to TRBJ2-1; 7 bases match TRBD1. The V gene end was trimmed by 1 base and the J gene end by 10 bases; junction bases not matched to a gene: 4. The germline V gene has CDR1 SGHTA and CDR2 FQGNSA. The CDR3 runs to 13 residues. CDR3: CASSLGRQGEQFF. As DNA, the CDR3 is TGTGCCAGCAGCTTAGGGCGACAGGGAGAGCAGTTCTTC.

The V gene is TRBV9, the J gene TRBJ2-5; no reliable D call. This CDR3 has 15 residues. V was cut by 0 bases and J by 5 bases, with 14 bases left in between. Germline CDR1 reads SGDLS; CDR2 reads YYNGEE. The CDR3 nucleotides are TGTGCCAGCAGCGTAGCGGCCGGCAGGCGGGAGACCCAGTACTTC. Protein: CASSVAAGRRETQYF.

This clone was seen more than once but under ten times. Other DNA sequences within the sample encode an identical CDR3. The chain carries TRBV9 and TRBJ2-1; TRBD2 is a possible D gene (5 bases). There are 16 residues in the CDR3. Trimming took off 0 bases at V and 0 bases at J, with 10 bases between the two ends. Looked up from germline, CDR1 is SGDLS and CDR2 is YYNGEE. DNA of the CDR3: TGTGCCAGCAGCGTAGGCTCGAGCGGCTCCTACAATGAGCAGTTCTTC. It specifies CASSVGSSGSYNEQFF.

Details on this clone: At the DNA level, this CDR3 is encoded by other sequences in the same sample as well. The rearrangement uses TRBV18 and TRBJ2-7; D gene ambiguous. The V and J ends lost 3 bases and 2 bases respectively, with 11 bases between them. This CDR3 is built from 14 residues. In germline, CDR1 is KGHSH, CDR2 LQKENI. The CDR3 region has the DNA TGTGCCAGCTCACCCTTAGCAGGAACCTACGAGCAGTACTTC. It yields the protein CASSPLAGTYEQYF.

This clone has only a few counts. The chain uses TRBV7-9 and TRBJ2-7, with D hard to call. This CDR3 spans 13 amino acids. Germline values: CDR1 SEHNR, CDR2 FQNEAQ (reference sequence). Trimming shortened V by 5 bases and J by 0 bases, and 8 bases separated the two germline ends. CDR3 in DNA: TGTGCCAGCAGCACGAGAACCTCCTACGAGCAGTACTTC. Translation: CASSTRTSYEQYF.

The chain combines TRBV29-1 with TRBJ2-2; unclear D gene. The CDR3 spans 11 residues. The V gene's germline CDR1 is SQVTM and CDR2 ANQGSEA. V lost 3 bases and J 4 bases, leaving 3 bases between the germline ends. CDR3 region: CSVDATGELFF. The DNA for the CDR3 is TGCAGCGTTGACGCCACCGGGGAGCTGTTTTTT.

The chain employs TRBV7-2 and TRBJ1-4; maybe TRBD1 (6 bases). Germline V gene data show CDR1 as SGHTA and CDR2 as FQGNSA. The V and J ends lost 7 bases and 2 bases respectively, with 11 bases between them. This CDR3 has 14 amino acids. CDR3 in amino acids: CASTLGGTNEKLFF. As DNA, the CDR3 is TGTGCCAGCACCCTGGGGGGCACTAATGAAAAACTGTTTTTT.